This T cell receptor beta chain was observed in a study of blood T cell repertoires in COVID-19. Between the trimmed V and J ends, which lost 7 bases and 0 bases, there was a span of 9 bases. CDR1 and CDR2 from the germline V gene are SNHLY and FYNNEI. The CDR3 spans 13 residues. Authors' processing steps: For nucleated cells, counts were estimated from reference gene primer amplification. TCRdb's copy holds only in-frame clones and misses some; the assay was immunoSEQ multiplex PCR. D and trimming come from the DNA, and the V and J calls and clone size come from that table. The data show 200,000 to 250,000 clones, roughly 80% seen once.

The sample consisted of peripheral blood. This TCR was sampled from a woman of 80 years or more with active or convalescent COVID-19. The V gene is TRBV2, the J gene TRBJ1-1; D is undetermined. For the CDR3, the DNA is TGTGCCAGCAAGCGGCCGGTGAACACTGAAGCTTTCTTT. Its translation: CASKRPVNTEAFF. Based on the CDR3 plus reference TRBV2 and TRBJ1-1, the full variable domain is EPEVTQTPSHQVTQMGQEVILRCVPISNHLYFYWYRQILGQKVEFLVSFYNNEISEKSEIFDDQFSVERPDGSNFTLKIRSTKLEDSAMYFCASKRPVNTEAFFGQGTRLTVV.